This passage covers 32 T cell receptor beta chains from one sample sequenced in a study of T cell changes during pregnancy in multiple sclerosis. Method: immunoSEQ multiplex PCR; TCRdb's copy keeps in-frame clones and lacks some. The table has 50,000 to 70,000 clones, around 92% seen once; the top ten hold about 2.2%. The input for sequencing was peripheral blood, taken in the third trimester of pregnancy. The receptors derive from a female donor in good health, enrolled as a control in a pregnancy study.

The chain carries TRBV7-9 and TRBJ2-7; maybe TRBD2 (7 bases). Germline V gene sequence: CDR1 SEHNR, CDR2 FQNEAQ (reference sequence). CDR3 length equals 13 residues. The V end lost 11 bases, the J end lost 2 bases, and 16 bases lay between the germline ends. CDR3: CASRGAPTYEQYF. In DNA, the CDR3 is TGTGCCTCCCGGGGGGCACCCACCTACGAGCAGTACTTC.

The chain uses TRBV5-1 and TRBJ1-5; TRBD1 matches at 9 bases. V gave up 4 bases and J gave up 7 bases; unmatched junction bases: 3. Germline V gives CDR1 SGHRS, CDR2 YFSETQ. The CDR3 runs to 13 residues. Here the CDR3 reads CASSPGQGQPQHF. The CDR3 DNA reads TGCGCCAGCAGCCCAGGACAGGGGCAGCCCCAGCATTTT.

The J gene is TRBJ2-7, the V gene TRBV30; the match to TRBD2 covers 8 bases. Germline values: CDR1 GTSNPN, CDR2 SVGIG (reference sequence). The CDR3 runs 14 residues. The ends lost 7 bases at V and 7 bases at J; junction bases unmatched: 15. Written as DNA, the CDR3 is TGTGCCTCCCGGGGCGGGGGGATTGGTCGGGAGCAGTACTTC. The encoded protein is CASRGGGIGREQYF.

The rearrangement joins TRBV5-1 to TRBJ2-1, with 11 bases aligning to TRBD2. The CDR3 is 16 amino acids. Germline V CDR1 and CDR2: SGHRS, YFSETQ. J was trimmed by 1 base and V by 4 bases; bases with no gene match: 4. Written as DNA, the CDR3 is TGCGCCAGCAGCGGGTTAGCGGGGGGGTCCTACAATGAGCAGTTCTTC. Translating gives CASSGLAGGSYNEQFF.

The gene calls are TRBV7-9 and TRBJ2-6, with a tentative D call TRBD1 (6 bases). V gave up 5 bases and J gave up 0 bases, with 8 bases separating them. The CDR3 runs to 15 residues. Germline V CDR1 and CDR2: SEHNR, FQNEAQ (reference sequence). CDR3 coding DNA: TGTGCCAGCAGCCAAGGGGGCTCTGGGGCCAACGTCCTGACTTTC. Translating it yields CASSQGGSGANVLTF.

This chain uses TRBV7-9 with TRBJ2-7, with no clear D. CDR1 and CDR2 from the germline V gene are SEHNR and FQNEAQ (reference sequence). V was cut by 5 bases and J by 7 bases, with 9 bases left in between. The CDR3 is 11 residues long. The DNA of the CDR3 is TGTGCCAGCAGCCTAACTATGGAGCAGTACTTC. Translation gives CASSLTMEQYF.

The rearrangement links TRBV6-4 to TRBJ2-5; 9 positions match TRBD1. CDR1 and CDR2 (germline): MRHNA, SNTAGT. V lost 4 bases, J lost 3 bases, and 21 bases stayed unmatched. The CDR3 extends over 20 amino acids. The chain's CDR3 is CASSADSDRTGALCEETQYF. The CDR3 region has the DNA TGTGCCAGCAGTGCCGACTCGGATAGGACAGGGGCTTTGTGCGAAGAGACCCAGTACTTC.

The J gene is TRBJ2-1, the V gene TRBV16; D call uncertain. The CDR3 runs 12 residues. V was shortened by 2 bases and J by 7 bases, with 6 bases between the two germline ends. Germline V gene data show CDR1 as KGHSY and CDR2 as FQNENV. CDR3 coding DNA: TGTGCCAGCAGCCAACCTAAGAATGAGCAGTTCTTC. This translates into CASSQPKNEQFF. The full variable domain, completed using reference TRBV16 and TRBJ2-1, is GEEVAQTPKHLVRGEGQKAKLYCAPIKGHSYVFWYQQVLKNEFKFLISFQNENVFDETGMPKERFSAKCLPNSPCSLEIQATKLEDSAVYFCASSQPKNEQFFGPGTRLTVL.

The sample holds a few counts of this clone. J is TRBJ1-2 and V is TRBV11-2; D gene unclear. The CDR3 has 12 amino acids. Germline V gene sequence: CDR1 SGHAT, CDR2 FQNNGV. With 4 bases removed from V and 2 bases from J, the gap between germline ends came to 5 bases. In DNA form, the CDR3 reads TGTGCCAGCAGCTCCTACAACTATGGCTACACCTTC. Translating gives CASSSYNYGYTF. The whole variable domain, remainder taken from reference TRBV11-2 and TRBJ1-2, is EAGVAQSPRYKIIEKRQSVAFWCNPISGHATLYWYQQILGQGPKLLIQFQNNGVVDDSQLPKDRFSAERLKGVDSTLKIQPAKLEDSAVYLCASSSYNYGYTFGSGTRLTVV.

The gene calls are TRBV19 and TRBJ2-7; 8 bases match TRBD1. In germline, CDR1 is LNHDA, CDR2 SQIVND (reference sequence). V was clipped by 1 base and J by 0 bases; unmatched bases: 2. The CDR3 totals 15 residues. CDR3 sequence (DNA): TGTGCCAGTAGTATAGGCCAGGGGGCCTCCTACGAGCAGTACTTC. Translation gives CASSIGQGASYEQYF. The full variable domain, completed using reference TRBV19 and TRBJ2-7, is DGGITQSPKYLFRKEGQNVTLSCEQNLNHDAMYWYRQDPGQGLRLIYYSQIVNDFQKGDIAEGYSVSREKKESFPLTVTSAQKNPTAFYLCASSIGQGASYEQYFGPGTRLTVT.

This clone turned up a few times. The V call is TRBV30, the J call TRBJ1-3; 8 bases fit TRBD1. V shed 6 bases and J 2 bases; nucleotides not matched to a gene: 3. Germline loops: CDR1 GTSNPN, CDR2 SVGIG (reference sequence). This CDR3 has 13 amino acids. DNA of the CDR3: TGTGCCTGTACAGGGGGAGCTGGAAACACCATATATTTT. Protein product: CACTGGAGNTIYF.

The CDR3 coding sequence is TGTGCCAGCAGTGAAGCCCCAGGGGGACTAGAGACCCAGTACTTC. Protein sequence: CASSEAPGGLETQYF. V gene TRBV6-1 combines with J gene TRBJ2-5; maybe TRBD1 (7 bases). The germline V and J ends were trimmed by 0 bases and 4 bases, with 12 bases remaining between them. Germline V gives CDR1 MNHNS, CDR2 SASEGT. The CDR3 is 15 residues long.

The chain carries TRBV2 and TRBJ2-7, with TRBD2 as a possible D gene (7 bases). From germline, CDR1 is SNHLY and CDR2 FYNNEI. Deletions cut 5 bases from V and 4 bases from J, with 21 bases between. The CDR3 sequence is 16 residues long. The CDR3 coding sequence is TGTGCCAGCAGTAAACTCCTGGGGGCGGGGGTTTACGAGCAGTACTTC. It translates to CASSKLLGAGVYEQYF.

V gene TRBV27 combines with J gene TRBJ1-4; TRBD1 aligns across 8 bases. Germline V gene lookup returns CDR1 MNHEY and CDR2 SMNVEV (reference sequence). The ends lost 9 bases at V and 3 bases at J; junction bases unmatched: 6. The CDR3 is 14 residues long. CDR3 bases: TGTGCCAGTGCCAAACAGGGGGCTAATGAAAAACTGTTTTTT. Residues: CASAKQGANEKLFF.

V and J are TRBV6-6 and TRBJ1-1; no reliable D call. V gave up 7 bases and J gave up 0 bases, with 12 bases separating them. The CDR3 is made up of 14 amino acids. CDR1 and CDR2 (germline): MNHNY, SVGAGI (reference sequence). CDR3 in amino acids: CASTRELMNTEAFF. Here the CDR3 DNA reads TGTGCCAGCACCCGTGAGTTGATGAACACTGAAGCTTTCTTT.

CDR3 DNA: TGTGCCAGCAGCTCGCCGAAGGGGACCTACGAGCAGTACTTC. Its translation: CASSSPKGTYEQYF. The chain employs TRBV7-9 and TRBJ2-7; D perhaps matches TRBD1 (5 bases). There are 14 residues in the CDR3. V lost 4 bases and J 2 bases, leaving 12 bases between the germline ends. Germline V lookup: CDR1 SEHNR, CDR2 FQNEAQ (reference sequence).

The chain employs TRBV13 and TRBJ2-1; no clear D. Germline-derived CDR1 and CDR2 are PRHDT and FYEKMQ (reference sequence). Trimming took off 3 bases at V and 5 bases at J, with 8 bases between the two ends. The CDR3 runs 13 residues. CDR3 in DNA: TGTGCCAGCAGCTTGAGAGATCACAATGAGCAGTTCTTC. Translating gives CASSLRDHNEQFF.

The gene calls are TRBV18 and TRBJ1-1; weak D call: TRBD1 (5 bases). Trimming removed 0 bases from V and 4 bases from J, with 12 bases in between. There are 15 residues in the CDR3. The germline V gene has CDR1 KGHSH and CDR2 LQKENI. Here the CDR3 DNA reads TGTGCCAGCTCACCACCGAACAGGTCGGGCACTGAAGCTTTCTTT. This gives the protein CASSPPNRSGTEAFF. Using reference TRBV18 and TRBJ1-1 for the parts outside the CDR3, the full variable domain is NAGVMQNPRHLVRRRGQEARLRCSPMKGHSHVYWYRQLPEEGLKFMVYLQKENIIDESGMPKERFSAEFPKEGPSILRIQQVVRGDSAAYFCASSPPNRSGTEAFFGQGTRLTVV.

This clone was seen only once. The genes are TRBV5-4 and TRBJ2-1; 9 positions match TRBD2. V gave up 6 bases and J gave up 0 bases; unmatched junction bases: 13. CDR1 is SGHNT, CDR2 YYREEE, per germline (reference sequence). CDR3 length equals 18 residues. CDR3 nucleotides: TGTGCCAGCACCCGGGGCCTAGCGGGGCCCGACTCCTACAATGAGCAGTTCTTC. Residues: CASTRGLAGPDSYNEQFF.

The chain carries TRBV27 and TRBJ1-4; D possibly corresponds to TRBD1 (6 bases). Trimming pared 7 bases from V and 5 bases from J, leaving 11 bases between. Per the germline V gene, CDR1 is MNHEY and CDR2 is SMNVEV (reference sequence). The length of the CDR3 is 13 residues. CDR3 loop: CASKGGSNEKLFF. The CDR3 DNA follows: TGTGCCAGCAAGGGGGGGTCAAATGAAAAACTGTTTTTT.

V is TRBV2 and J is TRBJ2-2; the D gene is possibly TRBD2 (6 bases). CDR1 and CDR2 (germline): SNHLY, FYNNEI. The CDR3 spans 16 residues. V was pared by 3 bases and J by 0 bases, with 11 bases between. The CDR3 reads CASSDRGLTNTGELFF. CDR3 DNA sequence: TGTGCCAGCAGTGATCGGGGACTTACGAACACCGGGGAGCTGTTTTTT. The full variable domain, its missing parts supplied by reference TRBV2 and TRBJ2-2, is EPEVTQTPSHQVTQMGQEVILRCVPISNHLYFYWYRQILGQKVEFLVSFYNNEISEKSEIFDDQFSVERPDGSNFTLKIRSTKLEDSAMYFCASSDRGLTNTGELFFGEGSRLTVL.

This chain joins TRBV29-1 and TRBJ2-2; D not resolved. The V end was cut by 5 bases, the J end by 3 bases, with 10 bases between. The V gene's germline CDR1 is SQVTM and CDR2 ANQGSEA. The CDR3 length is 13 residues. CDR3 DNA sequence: TGCAGCGTTTGTTACGGTTACACCGGGGAGCTGTTTTTT. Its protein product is CSVCYGYTGELFF.

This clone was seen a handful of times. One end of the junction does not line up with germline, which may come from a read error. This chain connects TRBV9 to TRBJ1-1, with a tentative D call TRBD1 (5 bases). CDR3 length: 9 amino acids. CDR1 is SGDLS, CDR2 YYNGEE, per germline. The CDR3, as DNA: TGTGCCAGCAGCCCCCCGGGGGTCTTT. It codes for CASSPPGVF.

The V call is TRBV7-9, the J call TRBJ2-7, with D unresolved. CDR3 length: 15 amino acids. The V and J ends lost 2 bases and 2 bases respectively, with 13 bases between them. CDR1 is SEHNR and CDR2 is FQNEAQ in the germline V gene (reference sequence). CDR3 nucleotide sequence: TGTGCCAGCAGCTTACCAGGCGCTCTTGCCTACGAGCAGTACTTC. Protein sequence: CASSLPGALAYEQYF.

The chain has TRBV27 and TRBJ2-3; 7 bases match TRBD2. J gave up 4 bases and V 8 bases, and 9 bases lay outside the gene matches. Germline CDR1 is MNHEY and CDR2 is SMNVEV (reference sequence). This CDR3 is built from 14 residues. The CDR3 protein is CASGSRGDADTQYF. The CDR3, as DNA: TGTGCCAGCGGCTCCCGGGGGGATGCAGATACGCAGTATTTT.

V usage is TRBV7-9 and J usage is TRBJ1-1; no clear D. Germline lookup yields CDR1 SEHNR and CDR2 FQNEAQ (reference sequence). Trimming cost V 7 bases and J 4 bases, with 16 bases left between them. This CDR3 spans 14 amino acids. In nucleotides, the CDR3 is TGTGCCAGCATCGCCCCCCCCCACATCACTGAAGCTTTCTTT. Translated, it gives CASIAPPHITEAFF. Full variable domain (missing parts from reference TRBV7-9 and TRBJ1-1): DTGVSQNPRHKITKRGQNVTFRCDPISEHNRLYWYRQTLGQGPEFLTYFQNEAQLEKSRLLSDRFSAERPKGSFSTLEIQRTEQGDSAMYLCASIAPPHITEAFFGQGTRLTVV.

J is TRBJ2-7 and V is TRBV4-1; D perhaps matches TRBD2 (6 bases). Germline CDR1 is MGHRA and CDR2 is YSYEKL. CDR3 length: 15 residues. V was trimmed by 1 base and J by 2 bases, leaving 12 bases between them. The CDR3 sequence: CASSQVGGDPYEQYF. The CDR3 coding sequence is TGCGCCAGCAGCCAAGTTGGAGGGGACCCCTACGAGCAGTACTTC.

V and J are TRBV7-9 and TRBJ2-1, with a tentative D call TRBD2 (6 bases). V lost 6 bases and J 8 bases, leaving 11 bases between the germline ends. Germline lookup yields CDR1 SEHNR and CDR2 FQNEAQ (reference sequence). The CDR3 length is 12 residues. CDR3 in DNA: TGTGCCAGCAGACTAGCCCCCGATGAGCAGTTCTTC. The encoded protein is CASRLAPDEQFF.

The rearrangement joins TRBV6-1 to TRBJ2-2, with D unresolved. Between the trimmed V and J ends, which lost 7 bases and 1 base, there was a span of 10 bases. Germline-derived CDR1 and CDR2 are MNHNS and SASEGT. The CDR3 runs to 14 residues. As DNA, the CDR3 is TGTGCCAGCACGAATCCAGGGAACACCGGGGAGCTGTTTTTT. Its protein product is CASTNPGNTGELFF.

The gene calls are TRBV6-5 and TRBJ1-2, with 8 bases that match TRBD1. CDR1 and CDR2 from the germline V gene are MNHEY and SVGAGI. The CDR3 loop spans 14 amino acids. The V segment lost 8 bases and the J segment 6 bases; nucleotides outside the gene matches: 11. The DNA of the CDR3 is TGTGCCAGCGCGAATGGACAGGGCTTTAATGGCTACACCTTC. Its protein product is CASANGQGFNGYTF.

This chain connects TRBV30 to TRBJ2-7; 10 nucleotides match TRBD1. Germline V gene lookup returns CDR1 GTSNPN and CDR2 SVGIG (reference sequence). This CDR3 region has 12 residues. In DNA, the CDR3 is TGTGCTTTGGACAGGGGGTATTACGAGCAGTACTTC. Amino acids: CALDRGYYEQYF.

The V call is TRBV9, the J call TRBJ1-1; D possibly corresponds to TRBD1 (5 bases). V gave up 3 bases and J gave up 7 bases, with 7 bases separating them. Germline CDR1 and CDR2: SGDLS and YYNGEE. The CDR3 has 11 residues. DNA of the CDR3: TGTGCCAGCAGCGGGGGGGGTGAAGCTTTCTTT. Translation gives CASSGGGEAFF.